The T cell receptor beta chain described here comes from a study of cytomegalovirus exposure and HLA in healthy donors. With 60 Vbeta and 13 Jbeta primers, the PCR was carried out. Repertoires were generated with immunoSEQ multiplex PCR, while TCRdb's copy carries only in-frame clones and drops some. Of under 130,000 clones listed, around 74% were seen once; the top ten hold roughly 1.2%. Study-wide findings and caveats: Presence/absence results assume similar sequencing depth per donor, which may not hold.

Note on this clone: The antigen is unknown.

The CDR3 length is 13 residues. Germline values: CDR1 MNHNS, CDR2 SASEGT. Losses at the gene ends were 6 bases for V and 1 base for J; bases not matched to a gene: 1. The receptor comes from a man in his forties or fifties in good health and CMV-seronegative. The V and J genes are TRBV6-1 and TRBJ1-2; 8 positions match TRBD1. The specimen sequenced was PBMCs. The CDR3 loop reads CASRQGDNYGYTF. The CDR3 bases are TGTGCCAGCAGACAGGGGGATAACTATGGCTACACCTTC.